This TCR beta chain was profiled in a study of T cell responses to AZD1222 COVID-19 vaccine. Study-level background: Samples with a second dose at about 4 or about 12 weeks were pooled together.

The CDR3 has 14 residues. V was clipped by 0 bases and J by 5 bases, with 10 bases between them. The germline V gene has CDR1 LGHDT and CDR2 YNNKEL (reference sequence). Note on this clone: The target antigen is unknown.

Study-level findings and limits: Receipt of two AZD1222 doses was followed by a rise in Spike-specific TCR breadth and depth. Spike was spanned by vaccine-associated CD4 TCRs, which were dominant at 160-218 and 743-854.

Clones were sequenced by immunoSEQ multiplex PCR, and TCRdb holds only the in-frame ones, with some missing. Of about 110,000 clones in the sample, 75% to 90% are singletons; the top ten hold around 4.4%. The receptor comes from an adult in good health. The sequencing here drew on peripheral blood, taken on day 0 of AZD1222 vaccination. V is TRBV3-1 (or the pseudogene TRBV3-2) and J is TRBJ1-1; D gene ambiguous. The CDR3 nucleotides are TGTGCCAGCAGCCAAGATGGCCGGAGGACTGAAGCTTTCTTT. This sequence encodes CASSQDGRRTEAFF.